These 27 T cell receptor beta chains share one sample of origin, sequenced in a study of blood T cell repertoires in COVID-19. The table came from immunoSEQ multiplex PCR; TCRdb's copy has only in-frame clones and leaves some out. The sample records 150,000 to 200,000 clones, 89% being singletons. Specimen: PBMCs or T cells enriched from blood (not recorded which). All receptors come from a woman aged 18-29 years who had recovered from COVID-19.

This chain links TRBV4-1 with TRBJ2-7; possible D gene TRBD2, 7 bases. V shed 6 bases and J shed 5 bases, with 14 bases lying between them. CDR1 and CDR2 (germline): MGHRA, YSYEKL. This CDR3 is 13 amino acids long. CDR3 amino acids: CASSYREGNEQYF. DNA for the CDR3: TGCGCCAGCAGTTACAGGGAGGGGAACGAGCAGTACTTC.

J is TRBJ1-1 and V is TRBV25-1, with 7 positions matching TRBD1. From germline, CDR1 is MGHDK and CDR2 SYGVNS. The CDR3 runs 15 residues. The V gene end was trimmed by 5 bases and the J gene end by 3 bases; junction bases not matched to a gene: 9. CDR3 loop: CASSPPTGRYTEAFF. The CDR3 DNA reads TGTGCCAGCAGTCCTCCGACAGGGAGGTACACTGAAGCTTTCTTT.

This clone has more than one count but fewer than ten. This chain connects TRBV6-2 or TRBV6-3 to TRBJ2-7, with D unclear. The germline V and J ends were trimmed by 0 bases and 2 bases, with 5 bases remaining between them. CDR1 is MNHEY and CDR2 is SVGEGT in the germline V gene. The CDR3 is made up of 13 amino acids. The CDR3 bases are TGTGCCAGCAGTTACTCGAGGCCCTACGAGCAGTACTTC. This sequence encodes CASSYSRPYEQYF.

This clone was recorded a few times. The gene calls are TRBV4-2 and TRBJ2-7; TRBD2 might be the D (6 bases). The germline V gene encodes CDR1 LGHNA and CDR2 YNFKEQ. Trimming removed 1 base at V and 5 bases at J, with 12 bases between. The CDR3 covers 14 residues. In DNA form, the CDR3 reads TGTGCCAGCAGCCAAGGCGGGGTTCAGGACGAGCAGTACTTC. Amino acid sequence: CASSQGGVQDEQYF.

V is TRBV28 and J is TRBJ2-3; D is ambiguous. This CDR3 is 16 amino acids long. Germline V gene sequence: CDR1 MDHEN, CDR2 SYDVKM. The germline V and J ends were trimmed by 2 bases and 0 bases, with 12 bases remaining between them. The CDR3 region is CASSLVYLGSTDTQYF. Here the CDR3 DNA reads TGTGCCAGCAGTTTAGTGTATCTAGGTAGCACAGATACGCAGTATTTT.

Only one count was recorded for this clone. The chain recombines TRBV27 with TRBJ2-5; no firm D call. From germline, CDR1 is MNHEY and CDR2 SMNVEV (reference sequence). V gave up 10 bases and J gave up 5 bases, with 17 bases separating them. This CDR3 region has 13 residues. The DNA for the CDR3 is TGTGCCACCAAAGCTAATCGAGCGGAGACCCAGTACTTC. This codes for CATKANRAETQYF.

The rearrangement joins TRBV9 to TRBJ1-6; no clear D. The V gene's germline CDR1 is SGDLS and CDR2 YYNGEE. The CDR3 has 15 amino acids. Between the trimmed V and J ends, which lost 2 bases and 4 bases, there was a span of 10 bases. The CDR3 DNA sequence: TGTGCCAGCAGCGTCGAGGGCGTTTATAATTCACCCCTCCACTTT. Amino acid sequence: CASSVEGVYNSPLHF.

A few counts support this clone. The chain links TRBV27 to TRBJ1-1; D call uncertain. Germline CDR1 MNHEY, CDR2 SMNVEV (reference sequence). CDR3 size: 15 residues. Between the trimmed V and J ends, which lost 6 bases and 10 bases, there was a span of 24 bases. In DNA, the CDR3 is TGTGCCAGCAGCCCATTCGGACGGTCGAGGGTGATAGCTTTCTTT. It encodes CASSPFGRSRVIAFF.

This clone was observed a handful of times. This chain links TRBV30 with TRBJ1-2, with 9 bases aligning to TRBD1. The germline gives CDR1 GTSNPN, CDR2 SVGIG (reference sequence). The V gene end was trimmed by 3 bases and the J gene end by 5 bases; junction bases not matched to a gene: 4. The CDR3 covers 13 residues. As DNA, the CDR3 is TGTGCCTGGAGCCCGGGACAGGGTTATGGCTACACCTTC. The encoded protein is CAWSPGQGYGYTF.

As to this clone: The junction does not match germline at one end; this may be a read error. V gene TRBV7-2 combines with J gene TRBJ2-7; 10 nucleotides align to TRBD2. The CDR3 has 13 residues. Germline loops: CDR1 SGHTA, CDR2 FQGNSA. CDR3 nucleotides: TGTGCCAGCAGCCTAGCGGGAGAGGGCGAGCAGTACTTC. It encodes CASSLAGEGEQYF.

The rearrangement joins TRBV21-1 to TRBJ1-5. TRBV21-1 is a recognized pseudogene. This CDR3 is 15 amino acids long. CDR3 protein: CASSKGVREGQPQHF. The CDR3 DNA reads as TGTGCCAGCAGCAAAGGCGTCAGGGAGGGTCAGCCCCAGCATTTT.

The CDR3 spells CASSPLAPNTGELFF. CDR3 in DNA: TGTGCCAGCAGCCCACTAGCCCCGAACACCGGGGAGCTGTTTTTT. The chain combines TRBV4-2 with TRBJ2-2; a possible D gene is TRBD2 (6 bases). Trimming took 4 bases from V and 0 from J, leaving 9 bases between them. The CDR3 has 15 amino acids. The V gene's germline CDR1 is LGHNA and CDR2 YNFKEQ.

V gene TRBV18 combines with J gene TRBJ2-1, with a possible D match to TRBD2 (5 bases). Germline values: CDR1 KGHSH, CDR2 LQKENI. The CDR3 runs to 15 residues. V shed 1 base and J shed 5 bases, with 12 bases lying between them. The CDR3 is CASSPLRGPNNEQFF. The CDR3, as DNA: TGTGCCAGCTCACCACTCCGAGGGCCGAACAATGAGCAGTTCTTC.

This rearrangement joins TRBV7-9 to TRBJ2-1, with 11 bases identical to TRBD2. The CDR3 runs 15 residues. Germline V gives CDR1 SEHNR, CDR2 FQNEAQ (reference sequence). V shed 4 bases, J shed 4 bases, and the junction held 3 bases outside the gene matches. The CDR3 DNA reads TGTGCCAGCAGCTCGGGACTAGCGGAGTACAATGAGCAGTTCTTC. Protein: CASSSGLAEYNEQFF.

The chain has TRBV10-3 and TRBJ1-2; 10 positions agree with TRBD1. Losses at the gene ends were 4 bases for V and 5 bases for J; bases not matched to a gene: 7. CDR3 length: 15 amino acids. Per the germline V gene, CDR1 is ENHRY and CDR2 is SYGVKD. The CDR3 protein is CAISGRDRGAYGYTF. For the CDR3, the DNA is TGTGCCATCAGTGGCCGGGACAGGGGCGCGTATGGCTACACCTTC.

The V call is TRBV5-1, the J call TRBJ2-2, with TRBD2 matching over 8 bases. J lost 6 bases, V lost 0 bases, and 4 bases had no gene match. The CDR3 extends over 15 amino acids. Germline V gene lookup returns CDR1 SGHRS and CDR2 YFSETQ. DNA of the CDR3: TGCGCCAGCAGCTTGGATGGCGGGAGGTCCGGGGAGCTGTTTTTT. This gives the protein CASSLDGGRSGELFF.

This clone is a singleton in its sample. CDR3 sequence (DNA): TGTGCCAGCAGTTTACCCGGGACTAGCGGGCTCTCCTACGAGCAGTACTTC. This translates into CASSLPGTSGLSYEQYF. The chain uses TRBV28 and TRBJ2-7; 12 bases align to TRBD2. The trim removed 2 bases at V and 0 bases at J, leaving 5 bases unmatched. The CDR3 consists of 17 residues. Germline V CDR1 and CDR2: MDHEN, SYDVKM.

The chain has TRBV29-1 and TRBJ2-1; 8 nucleotides align to TRBD2. Germline CDR1 is SQVTM and CDR2 is ANQGSEA. After removal of 7 bases from V and 2 bases from J, the junction contained 7 bases not matched to a gene. The CDR3 has 14 amino acids. CDR3 amino acids: CSAAAGEAYNEQFF. In nucleotides, the CDR3 is TGCAGCGCTGCAGCGGGAGAGGCCTACAATGAGCAGTTCTTC.

This clone is a singleton in its sample. The chain carries TRBV28 and TRBJ2-7; possible D gene TRBD2, 6 bases. V lost 6 bases to trimming and J lost 1 base, with 13 bases between them. Germline assignment: CDR1 MDHEN and CDR2 SYDVKM. The CDR3 extends over 14 amino acids. This CDR3 reads CASSSSGRSYEQYF. As DNA, the CDR3 is TGTGCCAGCAGCAGTAGCGGCCGATCCTACGAGCAGTACTTC.

This clone has just one count. The gene calls are TRBV4-1 and TRBJ1-1; TRBD1 matches 7 bases. CDR1 is MGHRA and CDR2 is YSYEKL in the germline V gene. The CDR3 length is 16 residues. Trimming took 4 bases from V and 5 from J; bases not matched to a gene: 13. The CDR3 DNA sequence: TGCGCCAGCAGCCCTAGGCCGGGACAGCGAGGTACTGAAGCTTTCTTT. Translated, it gives CASSPRPGQRGTEAFF.

This rearrangement joins TRBV6-5 to TRBJ2-7; 7 bases line up with TRBD1. Looked up from germline, CDR1 is MNHEY and CDR2 is SVGAGI. The junction had 15 bases not matched to a gene; V was cut back by 6 bases and J by 7 bases. This CDR3 contains 15 residues. The CDR3 region is CASRADRVDFGEQYF. The DNA of the CDR3 is TGTGCCAGCAGAGCAGACAGGGTAGACTTTGGGGAGCAGTACTTC.

The V and J genes are TRBV5-1 and TRBJ2-1; 11 bases agree with TRBD1. This CDR3 region has 14 residues. V trimming: 2 bases; J trimming: 9 bases; junction bases outside the gene matches: 4. Germline lookup yields CDR1 SGHRS and CDR2 YFSETQ. CDR3 amino acids: CASSFRDRGSEQFF. In nucleotides, the CDR3 is TGCGCCAGCAGCTTCCGGGACAGGGGGAGTGAGCAGTTCTTC.

The chain couples TRBV10-3 to TRBJ2-3, with TRBD2 identical over 9 bases. CDR3 size: 14 residues. Germline CDR1 is ENHRY and CDR2 is SYGVKD. The V gene end was trimmed by 4 bases and the J gene end by 3 bases; junction bases not matched to a gene: 2. CDR3 bases: TGTGCCATCAGTGGGGCGGGAGGGACAGATACGCAGTATTTT. It yields the protein CAISGAGGTDTQYF.

J is TRBJ2-3 and V is TRBV10-1; 10 nucleotides agree with TRBD2. The germline V gene encodes CDR1 WNHNN and CDR2 SYGVQD (reference sequence). V lost 4 bases and J lost 7; bases outside the gene matches: 14. CDR3 length: 17 amino acids. The chain's CDR3 is CASSVGALAGDLYTQYF. CDR3 nucleotides: TGCGCCAGCAGTGTTGGAGCGCTAGCGGGAGATTTGTATACGCAGTATTTT.

This chain connects TRBV10-3 to TRBJ2-7; 8 bases map to TRBD1. With 3 bases clipped from V and 4 bases from J, the junction kept 5 bases outside the gene matches. CDR1 and CDR2 (germline): ENHRY, SYGVKD. CDR3 length: 14 residues. The CDR3 bases are TGTGCCATCAGTGATGAGGACAGGGTGTACGAGCAGTACTTC. It encodes CAISDEDRVYEQYF.

This sequence joins TRBV5-1 and TRBJ2-1; TRBD2 aligns across 8 bases. J gave up 7 bases and V 2 bases, and 5 bases lay outside the gene matches. The CDR3 is made up of 14 amino acids. The germline gives CDR1 SGHRS, CDR2 YFSETQ. The CDR3 loop reads CASSLAGVGNEQFF. CDR3 DNA: TGCGCCAGCAGCTTAGCGGGAGTGGGAAATGAGCAGTTCTTC.

The J gene is TRBJ1-2, the V gene TRBV28, with 7 bases aligning to TRBD1. The germline CDR1 and CDR2 sequences are MDHEN and SYDVKM. V gave up 4 bases and J gave up 6 bases; unmatched junction bases: 11. CDR3 length: 15 amino acids. In nucleotides, the CDR3 is TGTGCCAGCAGTTCCTTCCTGACAGGGCGGGATGGCTACACCTTC. Its protein is CASSSFLTGRDGYTF.